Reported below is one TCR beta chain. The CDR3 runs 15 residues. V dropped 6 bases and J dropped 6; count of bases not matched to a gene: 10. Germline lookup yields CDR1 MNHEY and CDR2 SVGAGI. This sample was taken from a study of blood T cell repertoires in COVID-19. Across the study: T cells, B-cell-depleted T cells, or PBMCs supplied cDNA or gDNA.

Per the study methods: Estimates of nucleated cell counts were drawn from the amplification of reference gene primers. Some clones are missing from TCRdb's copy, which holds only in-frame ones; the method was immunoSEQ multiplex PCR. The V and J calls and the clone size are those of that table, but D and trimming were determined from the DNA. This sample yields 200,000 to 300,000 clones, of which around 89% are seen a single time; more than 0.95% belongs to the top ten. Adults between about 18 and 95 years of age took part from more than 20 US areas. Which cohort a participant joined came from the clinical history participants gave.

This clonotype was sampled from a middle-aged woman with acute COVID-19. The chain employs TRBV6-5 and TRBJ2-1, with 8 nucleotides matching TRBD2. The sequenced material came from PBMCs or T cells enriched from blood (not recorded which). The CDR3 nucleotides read TGTGCCAGCAGACCCAGCGGGGGTACCGCCAATGAGCAGTTCTTC. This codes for CASRPSGGTANEQFF.